The text below deals with one T cell receptor (beta chain). PCR employed 60 Vbeta and 13 Jbeta primers. Sequenced by immunoSEQ multiplex PCR; TCRdb stores in-frame clones only, minus some. Among some 100,000 clones listed, approximately 82% were seen once. Germline V lookup: CDR1 MNHNS, CDR2 SASEGT. The ends lost 3 bases at V and 6 bases at J; junction bases unmatched: 1. This CDR3 has 14 amino acids. This record belongs to a study of cytomegalovirus exposure and HLA in healthy donors. Specimen: PBMCs. The sequence derives from a woman in her late teens or twenties in good health and CMV-seronegative. The chain is built from TRBV6-1 and TRBJ1-4, with TRBD1 identical over 10 bases. The CDR3 DNA reads as TGTGCCAGCAGTGAGGGACAGGGGCATGAAAAACTGTTTTTT. Protein: CASSEGQGHEKLFF.